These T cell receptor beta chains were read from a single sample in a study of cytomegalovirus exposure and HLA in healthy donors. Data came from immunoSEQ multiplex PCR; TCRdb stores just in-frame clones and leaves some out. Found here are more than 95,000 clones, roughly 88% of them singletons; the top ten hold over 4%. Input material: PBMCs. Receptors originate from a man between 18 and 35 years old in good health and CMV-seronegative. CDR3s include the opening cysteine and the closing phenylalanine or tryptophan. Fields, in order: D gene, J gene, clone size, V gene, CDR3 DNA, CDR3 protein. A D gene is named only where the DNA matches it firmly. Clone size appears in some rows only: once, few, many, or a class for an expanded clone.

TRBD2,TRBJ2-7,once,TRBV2,TGTGCCAGCAGTGATTTAGGGCCGGGACTAGCGGGAGAGCGTTACGAGCAGTACTTC,CASSDLGPGLAGERYEQYF
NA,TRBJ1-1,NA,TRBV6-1,TGTGCCAGCAGTGAAGTGAGGATTAAAGCTTTCTTT,CASSEVRIKAFF
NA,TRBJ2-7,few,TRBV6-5,TGTGCCATCCGTCCGGACTTCAGCTCCTACGAGCAGTACTTC,CAIRPDFSSYEQYF
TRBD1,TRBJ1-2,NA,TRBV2,TGTGCCAGCATTCCGGGACAGCGATACTATGGCTACACCTTC,CASIPGQRYYGYTF
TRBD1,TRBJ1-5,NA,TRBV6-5,TGTGCCACTCGGGGGACAGGGGACAATCAGCCCCAGCATTTT,CATRGTGDNQPQHF
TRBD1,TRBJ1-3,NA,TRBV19,TGTGCCAGTAGTACCGGGACAGGGAAAGGAAACACCATATATTTT,CASSTGTGKGNTIYF
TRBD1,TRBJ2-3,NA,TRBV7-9,TGTGCCAGCAGCTCGCCGACAGGGTTCACAGATACGCAGTATTTT,CASSSPTGFTDTQYF
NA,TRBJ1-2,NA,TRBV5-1,TGCGCCAGCAGCTTCTTCCGCCCGGACAACCTCTACTATGGCTACACCTTC,CASSFFRPDNLYYGYTF
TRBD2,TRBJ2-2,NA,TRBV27,TGTGCCAGCAGTCACTACCAGCGGGAGGCGGGTTCCGGGGAGCTGTTTTTT,CASSHYQREAGSGELFF
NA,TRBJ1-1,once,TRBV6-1,TGTGCCAGCAGTGAACGGGACTTTCGGGCTTTCTTT,CASSERDFRAFF
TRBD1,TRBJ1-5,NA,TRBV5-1,TGCGCCAGCAGCTCAGGGGGCGCGAGCAATCAGCCCCAGCATTTT,CASSSGGASNQPQHF
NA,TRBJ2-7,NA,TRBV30,TGTGCCCTCGGCGGGGACTCCTACGAGCAGTACTTC,CALGGDSYEQYF
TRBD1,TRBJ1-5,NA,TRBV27,TGTGCCAGCGGGGGGGTGACAGGGGGCAATCAGCCCCAGCATTTT,CASGGVTGGNQPQHF
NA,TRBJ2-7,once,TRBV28,TGTGCCAGCAGCGGGCCTAGCGCCTACGAGCAGTACTTC,CASSGPSAYEQYF
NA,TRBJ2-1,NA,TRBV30,TGTGCCTGGAGTGAACCGATATCTCGGTTCTCCTACAATGAGCAGTTCTTC,CAWSEPISRFSYNEQFF
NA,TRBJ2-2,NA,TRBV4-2,TGTGCCAGCAGCCAAGAGGGGGCGGGAGCGAGCACCGGGGAGCTGTTTTTT,CASSQEGAGASTGELFF